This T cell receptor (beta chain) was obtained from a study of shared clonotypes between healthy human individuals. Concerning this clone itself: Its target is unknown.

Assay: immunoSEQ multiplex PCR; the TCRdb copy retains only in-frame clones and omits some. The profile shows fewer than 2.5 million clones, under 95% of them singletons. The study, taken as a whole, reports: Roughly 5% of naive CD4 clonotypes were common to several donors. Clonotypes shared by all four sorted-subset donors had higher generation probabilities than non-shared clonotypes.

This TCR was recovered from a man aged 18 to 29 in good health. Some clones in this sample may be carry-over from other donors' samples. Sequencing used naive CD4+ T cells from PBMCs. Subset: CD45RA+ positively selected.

The CDR3 region is CASSIHSGTGGGEAFF. CDR3 nucleotide sequence: TGTGCCAGTAGTATACATAGCGGGACAGGGGGCGGTGAAGCTTTCTTT. The chain joins TRBV19 to TRBJ1-1; 12 positions agree with TRBD1. The CDR3 loop spans 16 amino acids. The junction had 8 bases not matched to a gene; V was cut back by 2 bases and J by 7 bases. Germline assignment: CDR1 LNHDA and CDR2 SQIVND (reference sequence).